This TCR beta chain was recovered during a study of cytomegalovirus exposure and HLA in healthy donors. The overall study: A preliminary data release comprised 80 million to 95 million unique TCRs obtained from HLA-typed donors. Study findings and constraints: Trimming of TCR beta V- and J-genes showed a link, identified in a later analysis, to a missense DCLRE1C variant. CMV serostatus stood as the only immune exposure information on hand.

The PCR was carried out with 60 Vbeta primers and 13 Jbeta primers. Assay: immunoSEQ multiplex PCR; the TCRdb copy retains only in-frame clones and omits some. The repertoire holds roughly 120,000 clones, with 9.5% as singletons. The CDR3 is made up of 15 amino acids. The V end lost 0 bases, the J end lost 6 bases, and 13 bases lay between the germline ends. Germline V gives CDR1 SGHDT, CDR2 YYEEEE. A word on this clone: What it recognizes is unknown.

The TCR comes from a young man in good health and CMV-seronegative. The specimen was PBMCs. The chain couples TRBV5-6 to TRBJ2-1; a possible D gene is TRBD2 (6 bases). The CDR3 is CASSLAREKFNEQFF. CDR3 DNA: TGTGCCAGCAGCTTGGCTCGGGAGAAGTTCAATGAGCAGTTCTTC.